The 14 T cell receptor beta chains reported below all come from one sample, sequenced in a study of cytomegalovirus exposure and HLA in healthy donors. It was with 60 Vbeta and 13 Jbeta primers that the PCR ran. Sequencing used immunoSEQ multiplex PCR; TCRdb keeps in-frame clones, though not all of them. This sample has about 110,000 clones, with around 82% found just once. The sequenced material came from PBMCs. The receptor source for this set is a man aged 50 to 60 in good health and CMV-seronegative.

This clone was seen a handful of times. V usage is TRBV11-2 and J usage is TRBJ2-5; D remains ambiguous. CDR3 length: 15 residues. CDR1 is SGHAT and CDR2 is FQNNGV in the germline V gene. Deletions cut 1 base from V and 1 base from J, with 10 bases between. The CDR3 loop is CASSLGSDGQETQYF. The CDR3 DNA reads as TGTGCCAGCAGCTTAGGGAGTGATGGCCAAGAGACCCAGTACTTC.

This clone was detected once. The V gene is TRBV28, the J gene TRBJ1-2; unclear D gene. With 10 bases removed from V and 2 bases from J, the gap between germline ends came to 11 bases. The CDR3 has 12 residues. Germline CDR1 and CDR2: MDHEN and SYDVKM. The chain's CDR3 is CATRSENYGYTF. CDR3 bases: TGTGCCACCCGGAGCGAGAACTATGGCTACACCTTC.

V usage is TRBV15 and J usage is TRBJ2-1; a weak D match, TRBD2 (7 bases). CDR3 length equals 13 residues. CDR1 is LNHNV, CDR2 YYDKDF, per germline (reference sequence). V shed 5 bases and J shed 9 bases, with 14 bases lying between them. The CDR3 is CATSPWEGVEQFF. The CDR3 DNA reads TGTGCCACCAGCCCATGGGAGGGGGTTGAGCAGTTCTTC. Full variable domain (outside the CDR3, taken from reference TRBV15 and TRBJ2-1): DAMVIQNPRYQVTQFGKPVTLSCSQTLNHNVMYWYQQKSSQAPKLLFHYYDKDFNNEADTPDNFQSRRPNTSFCFLDIRSPGLGDTAMYLCATSPWEGVEQFFGPGTRLTVL.

The chain has TRBV7-9 and TRBJ2-3; D is unresolved. The CDR3 extends over 13 amino acids. Germline V gives CDR1 SEHNR, CDR2 FQNEAQ (reference sequence). V was trimmed by 2 bases and J by 5 bases, leaving 8 bases between them. CDR3 in amino acids: CASSLIARDTQYF. For the CDR3, the DNA is TGTGCCAGCAGCTTAATTGCCAGAGATACGCAGTATTTT.

The chain uses TRBV5-4 and TRBJ1-6, with TRBD1 identical over 7 bases. Germline values: CDR1 SGHNT, CDR2 YYREEE (reference sequence). Trimming removed 5 bases from V and 8 bases from J; junction bases left unmatched: 7. The CDR3 spans 14 residues. CDR3 amino acids: CASRVTGDHSPLHF. The CDR3 nucleotides read TGTGCCAGCAGGGTAACAGGGGATCATTCACCCCTCCACTTT.

V usage is TRBV15 and J usage is TRBJ1-5; TRBD1 matches at 11 bases. CDR3 length: 15 residues. V lost 6 bases, J lost 6 bases, and 7 bases stayed unmatched. Germline assignment: CDR1 LNHNV and CDR2 YYDKDF (reference sequence). CDR3 sequence (DNA): TGTGCCACCAGAGATGGGACAGGGGGGGGTCAGCCCCAGCATTTT. Residues: CATRDGTGGGQPQHF.

The rearrangement links TRBV19 to TRBJ2-6, with 7 positions matching TRBD1. Germline V gives CDR1 LNHDA, CDR2 SQIVND (reference sequence). This CDR3 region has 16 residues. With V trimmed by 9 bases and J by 0 bases, 8 bases remained unmatched. CDR3 nucleotide sequence: TGTGCCAGCTCCAGGGGGTCTCACTCTGGGGCCAACGTCCTGACTTTC. This codes for CASSRGSHSGANVLTF.

This sequence joins TRBV5-4 and TRBJ2-3, with 9 bases that match TRBD1. V shed 3 bases and J 5 bases; nucleotides not matched to a gene: 10. This CDR3 region has 16 residues. Germline-derived CDR1 and CDR2 are SGHNT and YYREEE (reference sequence). CDR3 residues: CASSSPRDRERDTQYF. The CDR3 nucleotides are TGTGCCAGCAGCTCCCCCCGGGACAGGGAAAGAGATACGCAGTATTTT.

V and J are TRBV4-1 and TRBJ2-3; D possibly corresponds to TRBD1 (6 bases). The CDR3 totals 15 residues. Trimming removed 0 bases from V and 9 bases from J, with 16 bases in between. The V gene's germline CDR1 is MGHRA and CDR2 YSYEKL. The DNA for the CDR3 is TGCGCCAGCAGCCAAGATCCTGAAACAAGGGGGACGCAGTATTTT. Amino acid sequence: CASSQDPETRGTQYF.

The V gene is TRBV5-5, the J gene TRBJ1-6; perhaps TRBD1 as D (5 bases). V dropped 0 bases and J dropped 10 bases, with 14 bases sitting between them. The CDR3 spans 15 residues. The germline CDR1 and CDR2 sequences are SGHKS and YYEKEE (reference sequence). This CDR3 is CASSLGQPSASPLHF. The CDR3, as DNA: TGTGCCAGCAGCTTGGGACAGCCGTCGGCATCACCCCTCCACTTT.

The rearrangement uses TRBV18 and TRBJ1-2; 9 bases match TRBD1. The CDR3 is 17 residues long. Germline CDR1 and CDR2: KGHSH and LQKENI. Unmatched junction bases numbered 9, after V lost 3 bases and J lost 1 base. CDR3 sequence (DNA): TGTGCCAGCTCACCGCCGGGACAGGGCCCTTTTAACTATGGCTACACCTTC. Protein product: CASSPPGQGPFNYGYTF.

For this clone: Relative to the germline gene, one junction end is altered; a read error may explain this. The chain combines TRBV7-3 with TRBJ2-1; the match to TRBD1 covers 9 bases. The CDR3 has 14 amino acids. CDR1 is SGHTA, CDR2 FQGTGA, per germline. The CDR3 protein is CASSLTGGPNEQFF. CDR3 DNA: TGTGCCAGCAGTTTAACAGGGGGCCCAAATGAGCAGTTCTTC.

J is TRBJ2-6 and V is TRBV4-1; a weak D match, TRBD2 (5 bases). V shed 6 bases and J shed 0 bases, with 9 bases lying between them. Germline CDR1 MGHRA, CDR2 YSYEKL. The CDR3 sequence is 15 residues long. The CDR3 here is CASSFEGSGANVLTF. The CDR3 bases are TGCGCCAGCAGTTTCGAGGGCTCTGGGGCCAACGTCCTGACTTTC.

This clone was seen once. The CDR3 here is CASSYESETEAFF. In DNA, the CDR3 is TGTGCCAGCAGTTACGAGTCTGAGACTGAAGCTTTCTTT. The chain carries TRBV6-5 and TRBJ1-1; no clear D. The CDR3 loop spans 13 amino acids. The V end lost 2 bases, the J end lost 5 bases, and 9 bases lay between the germline ends. Germline values: CDR1 MNHEY, CDR2 SVGAGI.